The rows below give T cell receptor beta chains drawn from one sample of a study of OX40 agonist ivuxolimab in advanced cancers. TCRdb's table, derived via immunoSEQ multiplex PCR, lists solely in-frame clones and lacks some. The profile shows approximately 20,000 clones, just under 80% of them singletons. Sample: CD4+ or CD8+ T cells sorted from blood, taken in a trial of the OX40 agonist ivuxolimab. The receptors come from an adult with an advanced solid tumor such as melanoma, head and neck, liver or kidney cancer. The CDR3 runs from the conserved cysteine through the conserved F or W. D genes are given only for firm matches. Some rows have no size entry. The others give once, few or many, or a class for an expanded clone.

clone_size	cdr3_length	j_call	v_call	d_call	cdr3_aa	cdr3_nt
NA	17	TRBJ2-2	TRBV11-3	NA	CASSLNPGTAYTGELFF	TGTGCCAGCAGCTTGAATCCCGGGACTGCTTACACCGGGGAGCTGTTTTTT
NA	15	TRBJ1-3	TRBV9	NA	CASSVDVRRGNTIYF	TGTGCCAGCAGCGTAGATGTGAGAAGGGGAAACACCATATATTTT
NA	13	TRBJ2-3	TRBV7-9	TRBD1	CASSQTGGYTQYF	TGTGCCAGCAGCCAAACAGGGGGGTATACGCAGTATTTT
few	13	TRBJ2-7	TRBV2	TRBD1	CACRQGVSYEQYF	TGTGCCTGCCGACAGGGGGTCTCCTACGAGCAGTACTTC
NA	15	TRBJ1-1	TRBV9	NA	CASSELGVLNTEAFF	TGTGCCAGCAGCGAGCTCGGGGTTTTGAACACTGAAGCTTTCTTT
NA	15	TRBJ2-7	TRBV10-2	NA	CASSELLNGSYEQYF	TGCGCCAGCAGTGAGTTGCTCAATGGGTCCTACGAGCAGTACTTC
NA	14	TRBJ2-2	TRBV6-1	NA	CASSLSRDTGELFF	TGTGCCAGCAGTCTGTCAAGGGACACCGGGGAGCTGTTTTTT
few	13	TRBJ1-1	TRBV27	NA	CASNIQGGTEAFF	TGTGCCAGCAACATTCAGGGAGGCACTGAAGCTTTCTTT
medium-sized	16	TRBJ1-5	TRBV2	NA	CASSEAHRANHQPQHF	TGTGCCAGCAGTGAAGCGCACAGGGCGAACCATCAGCCCCAGCATTTT
medium-sized	16	TRBJ2-3	TRBV28	NA	CASSLRAGQSTDTQYF	TGTGCCAGCAGTTTAAGGGCAGGTCAAAGCACAGATACGCAGTATTTT
NA	15	TRBJ1-1	TRBV4-1	NA	CASSQDNTGGTEAFF	TGCGCCAGCAGCCAAGATAATACCGGGGGGACTGAAGCTTTCTTT
medium-sized	15	TRBJ2-5	TRBV19	NA	CASSIKGTAWETQYF	TGTGCCAGTAGTATTAAGGGGACCGCCTGGGAGACCCAGTACTTC
NA	15	TRBJ2-7	TRBV4-1	TRBD1	CASSQTGTGVHEQYF	TGCGCCAGCAGCCAAACCGGGACAGGGGTCCACGAGCAGTACTTC
once	15	TRBJ2-7	TRBV29-1	TRBD2	CSVAGLAGASYEQYF	TGCAGCGTTGCTGGACTAGCGGGGGCCTCCTACGAGCAGTACTTC
once	14	TRBJ2-7	TRBV5-8	TRBD2	CASSLSGRLYEQYF	TGTGCCAGCAGCTTGAGCGGGAGGTTGTACGAGCAGTACTTC
NA	12	TRBJ2-1	TRBV4-1	NA	CASSQNYNEQFF	TGCGCCAGCAGCCAAAATTACAATGAGCAGTTCTTC
NA	14	TRBJ2-7	TRBV10-3	TRBD2	CAISGGLAAYEQYF	TGTGCCATCAGTGGCGGACTAGCAGCTTACGAGCAGTACTTC
NA	11	TRBJ2-7	TRBV28	NA	CATLYMDEQYF	TGTGCCACCCTATACATGGACGAGCAGTACTTC
NA	16	TRBJ2-1	TRBV5-1	NA	CASSLEGLDYYNEQFF	TGCGCCAGCAGCTTGGAAGGGCTAGACTACTACAATGAGCAGTTCTTC
NA	19	TRBJ1-2	TRBV5-6	NA	CASSLGILNQGEVSYGYTF	TGTGCCAGCAGCTTAGGGATCCTTAATCAGGGTGAGGTTTCCTATGGCTACACCTTC
NA	15	TRBJ2-3	TRBV5-6	TRBD1	CASSLVGTGSDTQYF	TGTGCCAGCAGCTTGGTAGGGACAGGGTCAGATACGCAGTATTTT
NA	13	TRBJ2-7	TRBV27	NA	CASSLPYSYEQYF	TGTGCCAGCAGTTTACCTTACTCCTACGAGCAGTACTTC
NA	13	TRBJ1-2	TRBV19	NA	CATRDRSNYGYTF	TGTGCCACCCGCGACCGATCTAACTATGGCTACACCTTC
once	13	TRBJ2-7	TRBV11-2	NA	CASSLGSPYEQYF	TGTGCCAGCAGCTTAGGTTCTCCCTACGAGCAGTACTTC
NA	15	TRBJ1-4	TRBV7-9	NA	CASSLGWQGNEKLFF	TGTGCCAGCAGCTTAGGGTGGCAGGGGAATGAAAAACTGTTTTTT
NA	15	TRBJ2-1	TRBV6-5	NA	CASSLRGEVHNEQFF	TGTGCCAGCAGTTTAAGGGGCGAAGTCCACAATGAGCAGTTCTTC
NA	15	TRBJ1-3	TRBV9	NA	CASSVGVDSGNTIYF	TGTGCCAGCAGCGTAGGGGTCGACTCTGGAAACACCATATATTTT
NA	13	TRBJ2-1	TRBV7-3	NA	CASSDIGDNEQFF	TGTGCCAGCAGCGACATCGGGGACAATGAGCAGTTCTTC
NA	13	TRBJ1-1	TRBV27	NA	CASSFPGAAEAFF	TGTGCCAGCAGTTTCCCCGGGGCGGCTGAAGCTTTCTTT
NA	14	TRBJ2-2	TRBV5-4	TRBD1	CASTSGTGFGELFF	TGTGCCAGCACCTCCGGGACAGGGTTCGGGGAGCTGTTTTTT
NA	14	TRBJ2-1	TRBV11-2	TRBD2	CASSFGGLGFEQFF	TGTGCCAGCAGCTTCGGGGGACTAGGATTTGAGCAGTTCTTC
NA	13	TRBJ1-2	TRBV7-8	NA	CASSFDGNYGYTF	TGTGCCAGCAGCTTCGACGGTAACTATGGCTACACCTTC
NA	16	TRBJ2-3	TRBV19	TRBD2	CASSEGLEPFTDTQYF	TGTGCCAGTAGTGAGGGACTAGAGCCTTTCACAGATACGCAGTATTTT
NA	15	TRBJ2-5	TRBV6-6	TRBD1	CASSKDRPFQETQYF	TGTGCCAGCAGTAAGGACAGGCCCTTCCAAGAGACCCAGTACTTC